Listed here are 30 T cell receptor beta chains from one sample, sequenced in a study of shared clonotypes between healthy human individuals. Sequencing was performed with immunoSEQ multiplex PCR; in TCRdb, only in-frame clones are kept and a portion is missing. The table lists over 150,000 clones, 66% of them singletons. Sequencing was carried out using memory CD4+ T cells sorted from blood. Subset: CD45RA-negative fraction. These receptors all stem from a man aged 30-40 years in good health.

The chain combines TRBV11-2 with TRBJ2-7, with a weak D call TRBD2 (6 bases). V was cut by 1 base and J by 1 base, with 17 bases left in between. The CDR3 totals 17 residues. CDR1 SGHAT and CDR2 FQNNGV come from the germline V gene. In nucleotides, the CDR3 is TGTGCCAGCAGCTTAGGTCTCCAATGGGGGGAGTCCTACGAGCAGTACTTC. The encoded protein is CASSLGLQWGESYEQYF.

The chain joins TRBV18 to TRBJ2-7; no reliable D call. CDR3 length equals 16 residues. CDR1 KGHSH and CDR2 LQKENI come from the germline V gene. Deletions cut 3 bases from V and 2 bases from J, with 17 bases between. CDR3 residues: CASSPELSTAPYEQYF. Here the CDR3 DNA reads TGTGCCAGCTCACCCGAGTTGTCGACGGCTCCCTACGAGCAGTACTTC.

This clone is a singleton in its sample. The CDR3 DNA reads as TGTGCCAGCTCACCGGGCTCTGGGGCCAACGTCCTGACTTTC. This sequence encodes CASSPGSGANVLTF. The rearrangement joins TRBV18 to TRBJ2-6; the D is unclear. The CDR3 covers 14 residues. V lost 3 bases, J lost 0 bases, and 3 bases lay in between. Germline V gene data show CDR1 as KGHSH and CDR2 as LQKENI.

The V call is TRBV21-1, the J call TRBJ2-1. TRBV21-1 is an annotated pseudogene. CDR3 length equals 16 residues. For the CDR3, the DNA is TGTGCCAGCAGCAAAGACGGGACCCGCTCCTACAATGAGCAGTTCTTC. It codes for CASSKDGTRSYNEQFF.

V gene TRBV19 combines with J gene TRBJ2-5; D gene ambiguous. V was trimmed by 6 bases and J by 0 bases, leaving 14 bases between them. The germline V gene has CDR1 LNHDA and CDR2 SQIVND (reference sequence). CDR3 size: 15 residues. DNA of the CDR3: TGTGCCAGTAGCCTTCAAGGGTGGGACCAAGAGACCCAGTACTTC. Translating it yields CASSLQGWDQETQYF.

The chain uses TRBV5-1 and TRBJ1-3; tentative D call: TRBD1 (6 bases). Trimming took 5 bases from V and 0 from J, leaving 15 bases between them. The CDR3 is 16 residues long. Germline assignment: CDR1 SGHRS and CDR2 YFSETQ. The CDR3 nucleotides are TGCGCCAGCAGTATATCGGGGGCTATCTCTGGAAACACCATATATTTT. Encoded protein: CASSISGAISGNTIYF. Filled out from reference TRBV5-1 and TRBJ1-3, the complete variable domain reads KAGVTQTPRYLIKTRGQQVTLSCSPISGHRSVSWYQQTPGQGLQFLFEYFSETQRNKGNFPGRFSGRQFSNSRSEMNVSTLELGDSALYLCASSISGAISGNTIYFGEGSWLTVV.

This clone was recorded once. This sequence joins TRBV13 and TRBJ2-3, with D perhaps matching TRBD1 (5 bases). The CDR3 sequence is 14 residues long. Germline CDR1 is PRHDT and CDR2 is FYEKMQ (reference sequence). The V gene lost 8 bases and the J gene lost 3 bases, with 15 bases spanning the gap. CDR3 amino acids: CASLKGAVTDTQYF. In nucleotides, the CDR3 is TGTGCCAGCTTGAAAGGGGCGGTAACAGATACGCAGTATTTT.

This clone has a single count. The gene calls are TRBV28 and TRBJ2-7, with 9 bases fitting TRBD2. The CDR3 is 14 residues long. V shed 6 bases, J shed 4 bases, and the junction held 7 bases outside the gene matches. CDR1 is MDHEN and CDR2 is SYDVKM in the germline V gene. CDR3 amino acids: CASRESGRTYEQYF. The CDR3 region has the DNA TGTGCCAGCAGGGAAAGCGGGAGGACTTACGAGCAGTACTTC.

The chain recombines TRBV6-5 with TRBJ1-2; the match to TRBD1 covers 7 bases. The V gene's germline CDR1 is MNHEY and CDR2 SVGAGI. Trimming took 6 bases from V and 7 from J; bases not matched to a gene: 8. The CDR3 runs 13 residues. In DNA form, the CDR3 reads TGTGCCAGCAGCCCAGGGGGTTTGGGTGGCTACACCTTC. As protein: CASSPGGLGGYTF.

A few counts support this clone. The chain uses TRBV7-8 and TRBJ1-1, with TRBD1 as a possible D gene (6 bases). CDR1 SGHVS and CDR2 FQNEAQ come from the germline V gene. The CDR3 spans 14 residues. With 5 bases removed from V and 1 base from J, the gap between germline ends came to 11 bases. CDR3 nucleotide sequence: TGTGCCAGCAGCCCTTCGGGACAGAACACTGAAGCTTTCTTT. This gives the protein CASSPSGQNTEAFF.

The CDR3 is CASGSGLPGANVLTF. The CDR3, as DNA: TGTGCTAGTGGTTCAGGGCTCCCTGGGGCCAACGTCCTGACTTTC. This sequence joins TRBV12-5 and TRBJ2-6, with D possibly TRBD1 on 5 matching bases. Trimming shortened V by 4 bases and J by 2 bases, and 9 bases separated the two germline ends. The germline V gene encodes CDR1 LGHNT and CDR2 FRNRAP. The CDR3 contains 15 residues.

The V gene is TRBV5-1, the J gene TRBJ2-7; TRBD1 aligns across 9 bases. The ends lost 0 bases at V and 4 bases at J; junction bases unmatched: 8. The CDR3 extends over 16 amino acids. The germline CDR1 and CDR2 sequences are SGHRS and YFSETQ. The CDR3 DNA follows: TGCGCCAGCAGCTTGGGCCTGGGACAGGGTAATTACGAGCAGTACTTC. Encoded protein: CASSLGLGQGNYEQYF.

This chain connects TRBV11-2 to TRBJ1-2; D ambiguous. CDR3 size: 14 residues. CDR1 is SGHAT and CDR2 is FQNNGV in the germline V gene. Trimming pared 0 bases from V and 4 bases from J, leaving 9 bases between. CDR3 amino acids: CASSLDRTVYGYTF. The CDR3 nucleotides are TGTGCCAGCAGCTTAGACCGTACGGTCTATGGCTACACCTTC.

This clone was counted a few times. The CDR3 sequence is CASSPKRGETQYF. The CDR3 nucleotides read TGTGCCAGCTCACCAAAGCGAGGAGAGACCCAGTACTTC. The gene calls are TRBV18 and TRBJ2-5; D is unclear. The CDR3 contains 13 residues. Per the germline V gene, CDR1 is KGHSH and CDR2 is LQKENI. The V end was cut by 2 bases, the J end by 4 bases, with 8 bases between.

The rearrangement uses TRBV11-3 and TRBJ1-3; D gene ambiguous. V gave up 3 bases and J gave up 4 bases, with 7 bases separating them. Per germline, CDR1 SGHNT and CDR2 YENEEA. The CDR3 contains 13 residues. CDR3 sequence (DNA): TGTGCCAGCAGCTTCCGCGCGGGAAACACCATATATTTT. It codes for CASSFRAGNTIYF.

The chain is built from TRBV7-8 and TRBJ2-2; TRBD1 matches 8 bases. The V and J ends lost 3 bases and 1 base, in that order; junction bases with no gene match: 4. The CDR3 has 16 residues. Germline V gene data show CDR1 as SGHVS and CDR2 as FQNEAQ. This CDR3 is CASSFAGTGNTGELFF. The DNA of the CDR3 is TGTGCCAGCAGCTTCGCCGGGACAGGGAACACCGGGGAGCTGTTTTTT.

The chain combines TRBV11-2 with TRBJ1-2, with D unresolved. CDR3 length: 13 amino acids. With 6 bases removed from V and 4 bases from J, the gap between germline ends came to 12 bases. CDR1 is SGHAT and CDR2 is FQNNGV in the germline V gene. The CDR3 DNA sequence: TGTGCCAGCAGTCCGGGTACGATCTATGGCTACACCTTC. Translation gives CASSPGTIYGYTF.

This clone was picked up a small number of times. The chain is built from TRBV7-7 and TRBJ2-1, with a tentative D call TRBD1 (5 bases). The CDR3 loop spans 16 amino acids. Trimming removed 1 base from V and 2 bases from J, with 12 bases in between. Germline-derived CDR1 and CDR2 are SSHAT and FNYEAQ (reference sequence). The CDR3 here is CASSLGVATAYNEQFF. The CDR3 DNA sequence: TGTGCCAGCAGCTTAGGGGTCGCGACAGCCTACAATGAGCAGTTCTTC.

This clone was counted between two and nine times. The chain carries TRBV6-6 and TRBJ2-7; D uncertain. The V end was cut by 6 bases, the J end by 6 bases, with 18 bases between. There are 14 residues in the CDR3. Germline CDR1 reads MNHNY; CDR2 reads SVGAGI (reference sequence). The CDR3 region has the DNA TGTGCCAGCAGCCCCTTGGCAACCGCCTTCGAGCAGTACTTC. Its translation is CASSPLATAFEQYF.

The chain employs TRBV6-6 and TRBJ1-1; D is ambiguous. This CDR3 has 16 residues. Germline V gives CDR1 MNHNY, CDR2 SVGAGI (reference sequence). V lost 0 bases and J lost 1, with 12 bases in between. DNA of the CDR3: TGTGCCAGCAGTTACTCCTCCGGGCCTCCGAACACTGAAGCTTTCTTT. The encoded protein is CASSYSSGPPNTEAFF.

This clone has more than one count but fewer than ten. The chain links TRBV19 to TRBJ2-7, with D tentatively TRBD1 (5 bases). Looked up from germline, CDR1 is LNHDA and CDR2 is SQIVND (reference sequence). V was shortened by 6 bases and J by 7 bases, with 13 bases between the two germline ends. The CDR3 sequence is 12 residues long. CDR3 bases: TGTGCCAGTAGCGGCAGGGTGGGGGAGCAGTACTTC. Translation: CASSGRVGEQYF.

The gene calls are TRBV5-4 and TRBJ2-5; possible D gene TRBD2, 5 bases. CDR1 SGHNT and CDR2 YYREEE come from the germline V gene (reference sequence). The ends were cut back, 4 bases at V and 3 bases at J, with 19 bases in the middle. The CDR3 loop spans 16 amino acids. This chain's CDR3 is CASSADLGTSEETQYF. The CDR3 nucleotides read TGTGCCAGCAGCGCCGACCTCGGAACTAGTGAAGAGACCCAGTACTTC.

V is TRBV29-1 and J is TRBJ1-2; D not certain. Germline V gene data show CDR1 as SQVTM and CDR2 as ANQGSEA. V was pared by 0 bases and J by 4 bases, with 12 bases between. This CDR3 comprises 14 residues. CDR3 amino acids: CSVEEGREVYGYTF. The CDR3 DNA is TGCAGCGTTGAAGAGGGGAGAGAAGTCTATGGCTACACCTTC.

The chain recombines TRBV2 with TRBJ2-1; either TRBD1 or TRBD2 may fit D (7 bases each). Trimming shortened V by 5 bases and J by 16 bases, and 24 bases separated the two germline ends. The CDR3 extends over 14 amino acids. Germline lookup yields CDR1 SNHLY and CDR2 FYNNEI. The CDR3 nucleotides are TGTGCCAGCAGTAATCGCAGGGAGGGGGCCCCGGGTTTCTTC. This translates into CASSNRREGAPGFF.

The rearrangement links TRBV27 to TRBJ2-2; D may match TRBD1 or TRBD2 (5 bases each). CDR1 and CDR2 (germline): MNHEY, SMNVEV (reference sequence). The CDR3 totals 14 residues. V dropped 3 bases and J dropped 6 bases, with 11 bases sitting between them. The CDR3, as DNA: TGTGCCAGCAGTTTGGGGGTGGGGTCCGGGGAGCTGTTTTTT. Translation: CASSLGVGSGELFF.

As concerns this clone: Its ends do not fully match the called genes, so a read error is possible. J is TRBJ2-1 and V is TRBV7-7; no clear D gene. CDR3 size: 12 residues. CDR1 is SSHAT, CDR2 FNYEAQ, per germline (reference sequence). The CDR3 reads CASSLDKGEQFF. The CDR3, as DNA: TGTGCTAGCAGCTTAGATAAGGGAGAGCAGTTCTTC.

The V and J genes are TRBV11-2 and TRBJ2-1, with D perhaps TRBD2 (6 bases). The germline V gene encodes CDR1 SGHAT and CDR2 FQNNGV. Trimming took off 3 bases at V and 9 bases at J, with 12 bases between the two ends. This CDR3 region has 13 residues. As DNA, the CDR3 is TGTGCCAGCAGCTTCTCCTTGGGGGGTGAGCAGTTCTTC. It encodes CASSFSLGGEQFF.

The V and J genes are TRBV11-2 and TRBJ1-3; 8 nucleotides line up with TRBD1. This CDR3 is built from 17 residues. CDR1 and CDR2 from the germline V gene are SGHAT and FQNNGV. Unmatched junction bases numbered 8, after V lost 2 bases and J lost 2 bases. Here the CDR3 reads CASSLNSRQGPGNTIYF. The CDR3 nucleotides read TGTGCCAGCAGCTTAAATTCCCGACAGGGGCCTGGAAACACCATATATTTT. Full variable domain (missing parts from reference TRBV11-2 and TRBJ1-3): EAGVAQSPRYKIIEKRQSVAFWCNPISGHATLYWYQQILGQGPKLLIQFQNNGVVDDSQLPKDRFSAERLKGVDSTLKIQPAKLEDSAVYLCASSLNSRQGPGNTIYFGEGSWLTVV.

The chain links TRBV7-3 to TRBJ2-1, with D possibly TRBD2 on 5 matching bases. Trimming removed 2 bases at V and 7 bases at J, with 15 bases between. The CDR3 spans 15 residues. The germline gives CDR1 SGHTA, CDR2 FQGTGA. The DNA of the CDR3 is TGTGCCAGCAGCTTATTCCCCCACGGCGGGAATGAGCAGTTCTTC. This encodes CASSLFPHGGNEQFF.

This sequence joins TRBV5-5 and TRBJ2-3; 11 nucleotides match TRBD1. The V gene end was trimmed by 1 base and the J gene end by 7 bases; junction bases not matched to a gene: 5. Germline-derived CDR1 and CDR2 are SGHKS and YYEKEE (reference sequence). The CDR3 is made up of 15 amino acids. CDR3 sequence (DNA): TGTGCCAGCAGCTTGAATGGGGACAGGGGGAATACGCAGTATTTT. Translation: CASSLNGDRGNTQYF.